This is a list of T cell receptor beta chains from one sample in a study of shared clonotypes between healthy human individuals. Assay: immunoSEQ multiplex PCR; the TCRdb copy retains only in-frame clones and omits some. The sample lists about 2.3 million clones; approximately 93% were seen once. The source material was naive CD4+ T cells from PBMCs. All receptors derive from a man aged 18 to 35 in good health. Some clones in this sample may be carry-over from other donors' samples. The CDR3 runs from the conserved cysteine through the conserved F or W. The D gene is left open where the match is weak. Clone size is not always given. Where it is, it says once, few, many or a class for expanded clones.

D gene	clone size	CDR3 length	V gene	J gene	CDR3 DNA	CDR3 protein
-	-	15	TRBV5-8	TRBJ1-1	TGTGCCAGCATATATGGGGGCGGCTGGGACACTGAAGCTTTCTTT	CASIYGGGWDTEAFF
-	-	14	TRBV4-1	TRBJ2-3	TGCGCCAGCAGCCCGGGTACTGGCACAGATACGCAGTATTTT	CASSPGTGTDTQYF
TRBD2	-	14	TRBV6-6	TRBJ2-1	TGTGCCAGCGGGCTAGCGGGAGTATGGAATGAGCAGTTCTTC	CASGLAGVWNEQFF
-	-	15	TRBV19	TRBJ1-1	TGTGCCAGTACCAGCGTCCATGGGGGCGTCACTGAAGCTTTCTTT	CASTSVHGGVTEAFF
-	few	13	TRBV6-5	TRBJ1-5	TGTGCCAGCAGTCTTCGGACCAATCAGCCCCAGCATTTT	CASSLRTNQPQHF
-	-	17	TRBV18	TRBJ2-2	TGTGCCAGCTCACCACGAAGCGGCCAGGTTAGCACCGGGGAGCTGTTTTTT	CASSPRSGQVSTGELFF
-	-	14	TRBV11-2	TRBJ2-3	TGTGCCAGCAGCAGGGGCGGGAGCACAGATACGCAGTATTTT	CASSRGGSTDTQYF
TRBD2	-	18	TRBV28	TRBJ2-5	TGTGCCAGCAGTTTCCCACTAGCGGGAGAAGGATGGGGAGAGACCCAGTACTTC	CASSFPLAGEGWGETQYF
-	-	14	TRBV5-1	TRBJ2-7	TGCGCCAGCAGCTTGTCTAGCGCGTACTACGAGCAGTACTTC	CASSLSSAYYEQYF
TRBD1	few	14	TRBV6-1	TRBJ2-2	TGTGCCAGCATGGGACAGGCGAACACCGGGGAGCTGTTTTTT	CASMGQANTGELFF
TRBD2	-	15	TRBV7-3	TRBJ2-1	TGTGCCAGCAGCTTGGCGGGAGGGCCCTACAATGAGCAGTTCTTC	CASSLAGGPYNEQFF
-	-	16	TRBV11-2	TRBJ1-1	TGTGCCAGCAGCTTAGGTGGGGGTAATTATCCCAATGAAGCTTTCTTT	CASSLGGGNYPNEAFF
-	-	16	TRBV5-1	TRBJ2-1	TGCGCCAGCAGCACGGGAGCGGGTGAGTCCTACAATGAGCAGTTCTTC	CASSTGAGESYNEQFF
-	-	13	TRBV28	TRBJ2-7	TGTGCCAGCAGTTTAGCGGGGTCCTACGAGCAGTACTTC	CASSLAGSYEQYF
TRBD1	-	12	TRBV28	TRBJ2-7	TGTGCCAGCAGGGTCAGGGGGCCCGAGCAGTACTTC	CASRVRGPEQYF
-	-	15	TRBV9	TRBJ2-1	TGTGCCAGCAGCAAATCCGCCTGGCTAAACAATGAGCAGTTCTTC	CASSKSAWLNNEQFF
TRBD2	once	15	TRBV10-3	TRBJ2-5	TGTGCCATCAGCCGACTAGCGGGAAAACAAGAGACCCAGTACTTC	CAISRLAGKQETQYF
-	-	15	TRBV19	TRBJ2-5	TGTGCCAGTAGTATCGGACAGGTCGGGGGAGAGACCCAGTACTTC	CASSIGQVGGETQYF
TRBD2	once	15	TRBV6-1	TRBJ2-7	TGTGCCAGCTGTTCGGGTCTAGCGGGCTCCTACGAGCAGTACTTC	CASCSGLAGSYEQYF
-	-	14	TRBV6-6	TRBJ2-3	TGTGCCAGCAGTTACGGGCAGAGCACAGATACGCAGTATTTT	CASSYGQSTDTQYF
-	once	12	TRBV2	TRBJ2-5	TGTGCCAGCTCAGTAGACCAAGAGACCCAGTACTTC	CASSVDQETQYF
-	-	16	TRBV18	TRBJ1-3	TGTGCCAGCTCACCAGGTTTACCAGACTCTGGAAACACCATATATTTT	CASSPGLPDSGNTIYF
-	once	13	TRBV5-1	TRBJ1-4	TGCGCCAGCTCTAGCGGGACTAATGAAAAACTGTTTTTT	CASSSGTNEKLFF
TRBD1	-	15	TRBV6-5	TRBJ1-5	TGTGCCAGCAGGCCGACAGGGCCTGGGGGGAAGCCCCAGCATTTT	CASRPTGPGGKPQHF
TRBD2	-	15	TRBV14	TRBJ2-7	TGTGCCAGCAGCCTTCATAGCGGGAGCTCCTACGAGCAGTACTTC	CASSLHSGSSYEQYF
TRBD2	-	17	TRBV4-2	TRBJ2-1	TGTGCCAGCAGCCAAGATACTGATAGCGGGAGGACGAATGAGCAGTTCTTC	CASSQDTDSGRTNEQFF
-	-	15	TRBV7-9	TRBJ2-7	TGTGCCAGCAGCCCCCGGGGCAGAAGCTCCTACGAGCAGTACTTC	CASSPRGRSSYEQYF
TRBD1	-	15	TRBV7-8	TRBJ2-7	TGTGCCAGCAGCTCCCAGGGGACAGGGGACTACGAGCAGTACTTC	CASSSQGTGDYEQYF
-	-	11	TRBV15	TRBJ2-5	TGTGCCACAAGCGTGGGAGAGACCCAGTACTTC	CATSVGETQYF
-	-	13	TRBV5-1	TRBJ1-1	TGCGCCAGCAGCCTGGAGACGGGCACTGAAGCTTTCTTT	CASSLETGTEAFF
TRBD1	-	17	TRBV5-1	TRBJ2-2	TGCGCCAGCAGCTTGGGGGTTGCGACAGGGAGAACCGGGGAGCTGTTTTTT	CASSLGVATGRTGELFF
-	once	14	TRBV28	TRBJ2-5	TGTGCCAGCAGTTGGGGGCAGGGCGTAGAGACCCAGTACTTC	CASSWGQGVETQYF
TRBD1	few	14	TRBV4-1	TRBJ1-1	TGCGCCAGCAGCCCCGACAGGGGGCGGACTGAAGCTTTCTTT	CASSPDRGRTEAFF
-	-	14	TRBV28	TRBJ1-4	TGTGCCAGCAGTTCCGGACAAGCTAATGAAAAACTGTTTTTT	CASSSGQANEKLFF
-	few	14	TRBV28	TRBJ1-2	TGTGCCAGCAGTTTACTGGGCCAGTCCTATGGCTACACCTTC	CASSLLGQSYGYTF
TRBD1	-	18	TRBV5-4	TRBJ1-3	TGTGCCAGCAGCAGAGATCGGACAGGGGGCTTGGCTGGAAACACCATATATTTT	CASSRDRTGGLAGNTIYF
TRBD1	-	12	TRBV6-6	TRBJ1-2	TGTGCCAGCAGCTACGGACAGGACGGCTACACCTTC	CASSYGQDGYTF
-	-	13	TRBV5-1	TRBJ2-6	TGCGCCAGTTCACAAGCCGGGGCCAACGTCCTGACTTTC	CASSQAGANVLTF
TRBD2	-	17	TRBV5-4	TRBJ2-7	TGTGCCAGCAGCGACATGACTAGCGGGAGCAATACGGCCGAGCAGTACTTC	CASSDMTSGSNTAEQYF
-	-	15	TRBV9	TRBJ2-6	TGTGCCAGCAGCGTCGGAGTCTCTGGGGCCAACGTCCTGACTTTC	CASSVGVSGANVLTF
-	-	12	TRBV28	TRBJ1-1	TGTGCCAGCAGGAACCCCGGGGACTCAGCTTTCTTT	CASRNPGDSAFF
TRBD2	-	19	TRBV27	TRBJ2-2	TGTGCCAGCAGTTACTCAATGGGTCTTCGGGGGGCGAACACCGGGGAGCTGTTTTTT	CASSYSMGLRGANTGELFF
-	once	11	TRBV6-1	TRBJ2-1	TGTGCCAGCAGTCCATACAATGAGCAGTTCTTC	CASSPYNEQFF
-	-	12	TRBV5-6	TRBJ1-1	TGTGCCAGCAGCTTCATCGGCACTGAAGCTTTCTTT	CASSFIGTEAFF
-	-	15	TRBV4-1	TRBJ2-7	TGCGCCAGCAGCCAGGGCGGACCTCCTAACTACGAGCAGTACTTC	CASSQGGPPNYEQYF
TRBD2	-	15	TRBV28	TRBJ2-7	TGTGCCAGCAGCTCAAAGGGGCTAGCGGGAGTCGAGCAGTACTTC	CASSSKGLAGVEQYF
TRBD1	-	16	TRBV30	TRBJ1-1	TGTGCCTGGAGTCGGGACAGAACATCACGGAACACTGAAGCTTTCTTT	CAWSRDRTSRNTEAFF
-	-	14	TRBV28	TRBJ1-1	TGTGCCAGCAGCTCTCCGGGACAGAACACTGAAGCTTTCTTT	CASSSPGQNTEAFF
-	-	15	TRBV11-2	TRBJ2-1	TGTGCCAGCAGCTTGGCCAGGAGCTCCTACAATGAGCAGTTCTTC	CASSLARSSYNEQFF
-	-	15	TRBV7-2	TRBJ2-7	TGTGCCAGCAGCTTAGGGCGGGACAGAGTCTACGAGCAGTACTTC	CASSLGRDRVYEQYF
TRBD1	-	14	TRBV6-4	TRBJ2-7	TGTGCCAGCAGTAAAAGGGACAGCTCCTACGAGCAGTACTTC	CASSKRDSSYEQYF
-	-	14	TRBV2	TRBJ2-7	TGTGCCAGCAGTGAAGCGCTTATGGGCTACGAGCAGTACTTC	CASSEALMGYEQYF
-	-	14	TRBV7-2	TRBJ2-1	TGTGCCAGCAGCTTAATGTCGGTGTGGAGTGAGCAGTTCTTC	CASSLMSVWSEQFF
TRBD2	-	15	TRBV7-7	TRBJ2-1	TGTGCCAGCAGCTTCAGCGGGAGGGCCTACAATGAGCAGTTCTTC	CASSFSGRAYNEQFF
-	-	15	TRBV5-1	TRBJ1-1	TGCGCCAGCAGCTTGTGGTACGGCTTGAACACTGAAGCTTTCTTT	CASSLWYGLNTEAFF
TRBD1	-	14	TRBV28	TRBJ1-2	TGTGCCAGCCGCCCCCCGGGACAGAACTATGGCTACACCTTC	CASRPPGQNYGYTF
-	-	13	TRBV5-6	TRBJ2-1	TGTGCCAGCAGCTTCAGGATACTGAATGAGCAGTTCTTC	CASSFRILNEQFF